This T cell receptor beta chain was recorded in a study of neurological immune-mediated disorders. TCRdb redid the calling of the 5' RACE reads with MiXCR, one entry per CDR3 protein. This table holds over 11,000 distinct CDR3 sequences, 8.5% to 12% found once. This CDR3 has 17 residues. CDR1 and CDR2 from the germline V gene are LGHNA and YNFKEQ. V was pared by 0 bases and J by 2 bases, with 14 bases between. The V gene is TRBV4-2, the J gene TRBJ2-1; D may be TRBD2 (7 bases). What was sequenced was PBMCs. The clonotype originates from a woman between 40 and 55 years old in good health. The CDR3 nucleotides are TGTGCCAGCAGCCAAGACGGGGGCGGGAGCCCCTACAATGAGCAGTTCTTC. Translation: CASSQDGGGSPYNEQFF.